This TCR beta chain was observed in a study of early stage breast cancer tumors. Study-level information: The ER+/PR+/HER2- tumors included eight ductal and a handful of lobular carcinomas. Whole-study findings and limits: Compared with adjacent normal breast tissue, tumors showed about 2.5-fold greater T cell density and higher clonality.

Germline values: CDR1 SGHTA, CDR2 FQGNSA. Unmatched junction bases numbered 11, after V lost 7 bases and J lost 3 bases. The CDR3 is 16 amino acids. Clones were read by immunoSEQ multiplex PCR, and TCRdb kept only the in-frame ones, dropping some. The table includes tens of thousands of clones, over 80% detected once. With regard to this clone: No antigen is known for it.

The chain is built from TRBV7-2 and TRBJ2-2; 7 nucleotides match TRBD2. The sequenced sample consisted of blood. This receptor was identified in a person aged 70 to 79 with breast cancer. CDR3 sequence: CASTNNRGVYTGELFF. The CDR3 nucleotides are TGTGCCAGCACTAATAATCGGGGGGTCTACACCGGGGAGCTGTTTTTT.